This T cell receptor beta chain was obtained from a study of blood T cells in healthy people across ages. A sample-barcoded 5' primer and a J-beta primer mix were used in a second PCR of about 6 to 12 cycles. TCRdb independently ran MiXCR on the 5' RACE reads; one entry per CDR3 protein. Altogether 710,000 or so distinct CDR3 sequences are present, about 20% being singletons, with the ten largest covering about 20%. J was trimmed by 3 bases and V by 3 bases; bases with no gene match: 7. The CDR3 spans 16 residues. The sample was blood. The chain links TRBV12-3 or TRBV12-4 to TRBJ2-5, with 10 bases matching TRBD1. This TCR was recovered from a man between 65 and 80 years old in good health. The CDR3 bases are TGTGCCAGCAGTTTTGGTGGGGGGACAGGGGAAGAGACCCAGTACTTC. This encodes CASSFGGGTGEETQYF.